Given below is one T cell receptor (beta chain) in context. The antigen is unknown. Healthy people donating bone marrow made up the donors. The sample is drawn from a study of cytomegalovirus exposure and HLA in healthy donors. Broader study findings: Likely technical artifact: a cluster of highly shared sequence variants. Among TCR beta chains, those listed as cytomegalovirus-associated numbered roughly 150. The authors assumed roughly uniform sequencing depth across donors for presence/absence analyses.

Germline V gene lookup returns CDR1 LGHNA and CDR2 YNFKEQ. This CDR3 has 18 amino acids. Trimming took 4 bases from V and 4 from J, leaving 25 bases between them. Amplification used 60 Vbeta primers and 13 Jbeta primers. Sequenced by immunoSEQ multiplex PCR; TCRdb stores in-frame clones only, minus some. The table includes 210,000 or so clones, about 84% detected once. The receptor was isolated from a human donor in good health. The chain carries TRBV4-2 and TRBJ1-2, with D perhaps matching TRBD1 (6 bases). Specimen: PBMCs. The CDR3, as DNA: TGTGCCAGCAGCCGAGCCATTTTCCGGGAGGGGGGGCCCTATGGCTACACCTTC. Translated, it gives CASSRAIFREGGPYGYTF.